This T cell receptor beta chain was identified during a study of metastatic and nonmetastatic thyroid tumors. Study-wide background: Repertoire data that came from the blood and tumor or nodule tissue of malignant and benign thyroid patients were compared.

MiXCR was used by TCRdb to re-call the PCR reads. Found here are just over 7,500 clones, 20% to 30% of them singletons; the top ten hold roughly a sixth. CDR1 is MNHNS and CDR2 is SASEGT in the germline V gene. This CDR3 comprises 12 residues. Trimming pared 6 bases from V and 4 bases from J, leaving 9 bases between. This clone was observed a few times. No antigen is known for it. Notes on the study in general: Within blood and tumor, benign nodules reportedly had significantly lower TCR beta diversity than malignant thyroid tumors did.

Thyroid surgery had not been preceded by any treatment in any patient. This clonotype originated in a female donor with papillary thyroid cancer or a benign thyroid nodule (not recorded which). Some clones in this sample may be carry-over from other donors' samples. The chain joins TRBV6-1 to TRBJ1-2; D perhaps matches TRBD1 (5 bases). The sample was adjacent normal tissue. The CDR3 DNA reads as TGTGCCAGCAGCAGGGACGTCTATGGCTACACCTTC. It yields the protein CASSRDVYGYTF.